Listed below are T cell receptor beta chains from one sample, sequenced in a study of blood T cell repertoires in COVID-19. The data were produced by immunoSEQ multiplex PCR, yet TCRdb's version contains in-frame clones alone and is incomplete. In the table there are approximately 100,000 clones, about 79% of which are singletons. Sequencing was done on a sample of peripheral blood. These receptors all stem from a woman aged 80 or over with active or convalescent COVID-19. Each CDR3 is given with its conserved first and last residue. A D gene is named only where the DNA matches it firmly. Clone size is stated in some rows and not others, as once, few, many or a class when expanded.

D: TRBD2
V: TRBV30
size: .
J: TRBJ2-7
CDR3: CAWSPPYRTSGTYEQYF
DNA: TGTGCCTGGAGTCCTCCCTATAGAACTAGCGGTACTTACGAGCAGTACTTC

D: TRBD1
V: TRBV18
size: .
J: TRBJ1-1
CDR3: CASSPVPGQGRNTEAFF
DNA: TGTGCCAGCTCACCAGTCCCGGGACAGGGTCGGAACACTGAAGCTTTCTTT

D: .
V: TRBV13
size: .
J: TRBJ2-7
CDR3: CASSLEGRPGVEQYF
DNA: TGTGCCAGCAGCCTGGAGGGGCGGCCCGGGGTCGAGCAGTACTTC

D: .
V: TRBV9
size: .
J: TRBJ1-3
CDR3: CASSVKAGNSGNTIYF
DNA: TGTGCCAGCAGCGTAAAAGCGGGCAACTCTGGAAACACCATATATTTT

D: .
V: TRBV7-2
size: .
J: TRBJ1-2
CDR3: CASSSKPLPYGYTF
DNA: TGTGCCAGCAGCTCAAAGCCCCTCCCCTACGGCTACACCTTC

D: .
V: TRBV2
size: .
J: TRBJ1-2
CDR3: CASSGVNYGYTF
DNA: TGTGCCAGCAGTGGCGTGAACTATGGCTACACCTTC

D: TRBD2
V: TRBV14
size: .
J: TRBJ2-7
CDR3: CASALAGAGGLYEQYF
DNA: TGTGCCAGCGCCCTGGCAGGGGCGGGGGGGTTGTACGAGCAGTACTTC

D: .
V: TRBV29-1
size: .
J: TRBJ1-2
CDR3: CSTRDSGYGYTF
DNA: TGCAGCACACGGGACTCGGGCTATGGCTACACCTTC

D: .
V: TRBV7-6
size: .
J: TRBJ1-3
CDR3: CASSLGGSGNTIYF
DNA: TGTGCCAGCAGCTTAGGCGGTTCTGGAAACACCATATATTTT

D: .
V: TRBV3-1/TRBV3-2
size: .
J: TRBJ1-4
CDR3: CASSQASGTSSKLFF
DNA: TGTGCCAGCAGCCAAGCGTCCGGGACATCCTCCAAACTGTTTTTT

D: .
V: TRBV7-9
size: many
J: TRBJ2-7
CDR3: CASSLSDSAYEQYF
DNA: TGTGCCAGCAGCTTAAGTGACAGCGCCTACGAGCAGTACTTC

D: .
V: TRBV12-3/TRBV12-4
size: .
J: TRBJ1-1
CDR3: CASSFQMNTEAFF
DNA: TGTGCCAGCAGTTTTCAAATGAACACTGAAGCTTTCTTT

D: TRBD2
V: TRBV2
size: few
J: TRBJ2-3
CDR3: CASRLRLAALSDTQYF
DNA: TGTGCCAGCAGGCTCAGACTAGCGGCGTTGTCGGATACGCAGTATTTT

D: .
V: TRBV9
size: .
J: TRBJ2-7
CDR3: CASSVSSGAYYEQYF
DNA: TGTGCCAGCAGCGTATCGAGCGGAGCGTACTACGAGCAGTACTTC

D: TRBD1
V: TRBV2
size: once
J: TRBJ1-5
CDR3: CASSAEGAGQPQHF
DNA: TGTGCCAGCAGTGCTGAGGGGGCTGGTCAGCCCCAGCATTTT

D: TRBD2
V: TRBV19
size: .
J: TRBJ2-1
CDR3: CASSVNSGGYYNEQFF
DNA: TGTGCCAGTAGTGTCAATAGCGGGGGGTACTACAATGAGCAGTTCTTC

D: .
V: TRBV28
size: .
J: TRBJ1-5
CDR3: CASSLPVYNQPQHF
DNA: TGTGCCAGCAGTTTACCGGTATACAATCAGCCCCAGCATTTT

D: TRBD1
V: TRBV19
size: .
J: TRBJ1-3
CDR3: CASTRQGVSAGNTIYF
DNA: TGTGCCAGTACCCGGCAGGGGGTATCGGCTGGAAACACCATATATTTT

D: .
V: TRBV15
size: .
J: TRBJ2-2
CDR3: CATSRGGIGYTGELFF
DNA: TGTGCCACCAGCAGAGGAGGGATCGGGTACACCGGGGAGCTGTTTTTT

D: TRBD2
V: TRBV3-1/TRBV3-2
size: .
J: TRBJ2-1
CDR3: CASSPGLAGNEQFF
DNA: TGTGCCAGCAGCCCGGGACTAGCGGGGAATGAGCAGTTCTTC

D: TRBD2
V: TRBV18
size: .
J: TRBJ2-2
CDR3: CASSPYGGADTGELFF
DNA: TGTGCCAGCTCACCGTACGGGGGGGCCGACACCGGGGAGCTGTTTTTT

D: TRBD1
V: TRBV7-3
size: .
J: TRBJ2-7
CDR3: CASSADREDEQYF
DNA: TGTGCCAGCAGCGCCGACAGGGAAGACGAGCAGTACTTC

D: .
V: TRBV11-2
size: .
J: TRBJ1-3
CDR3: CASTPSGGNTIYF
DNA: TGTGCCAGCACCCCCTCGGGTGGGAACACCATATATTTT

D: .
V: TRBV13
size: .
J: TRBJ1-1
CDR3: CASSLAFRRDYSEAFF
DNA: TGTGCCAGCAGCTTAGCTTTTCGGAGGGATTATTCTGAAGCTTTCTTT

D: TRBD1
V: TRBV7-3
size: .
J: TRBJ1-6
CDR3: CASSLGTGATNSPLHF
DNA: TGTGCCAGCAGCTTAGGGACAGGGGCCACCAATTCACCCCTCCACTTT